The 28 T cell receptor beta chains below were found in one sample sequenced in a study of human T cells and chemical hapten exposure. The time point: pre-sensitization, week 0. Treatment noted: therapeutic diphenylcyclopropenone sensitization with weekly scalp DPC. Using its own MiXCR run on the RACE reads, TCRdb lists one record per CDR3 protein. Of under 200,000 distinct CDR3 sequences listed, around 30% are singletons. Sequences were derived from whole blood, sampled in connection with sensitization to the hapten diphenylcyclopropenone (DPC). These receptor sequences come from a woman younger than 45 with alopecia areata. Some clones in this sample may be carry-over from other donors' samples.

This clonotype has a handful of counts. This sequence joins TRBV28 and TRBJ1-5; D gene unclear. CDR1 and CDR2 (germline): MDHEN, SYDVKM. V lost 6 bases, J lost 2 bases, and 14 bases lay in between. The CDR3 spans 15 residues. CDR3 sequence reads: CASRISPGGNQPQHF. The CDR3 bases are TGTGCCAGCAGAATCTCCCCTGGGGGCAATCAGCCCCAGCATTTT.

A few counts support this clonotype. This chain links TRBV4-3 with TRBJ2-1, with 11 positions matching TRBD2. V was clipped by 4 bases and J by 5 bases; unmatched bases: 4. CDR3 length: 15 amino acids. Per the germline V gene, CDR1 is LGHNA and CDR2 is YSLEER. The CDR3 reads CASSLLAGVNNEQFF. CDR3 coding DNA: TGCGCCAGCAGCCTACTAGCGGGAGTAAACAATGAGCAGTTCTTC.

This chain joins TRBV9 and TRBJ2-1; D remains unclear. The germline CDR1 and CDR2 sequences are SGDLS and YYNGEE. The V end was cut by 2 bases, the J end by 5 bases, with 8 bases between. This CDR3 is 13 amino acids long. CDR3 sequence (DNA): TGTGCCAGCAGCGTGGCCTACCACAATGAGCAGTTCTTC. As protein: CASSVAYHNEQFF.

This clonotype was detected a few times. V usage is TRBV10-2 and J usage is TRBJ1-2; D gene uncertain. In germline, CDR1 is WSHSY, CDR2 SAAADI. V was trimmed by 4 bases and J by 8 bases, leaving 11 bases between them. The CDR3 consists of 12 residues. The CDR3 coding sequence is TGCGCCAGCAGTGGGATGCAAGGCGGCTACACCTTC. Translation gives CASSGMQGGYTF.

This clonotype came up a few times. The chain employs TRBV29-1 and TRBJ1-1, with D possibly being TRBD1 (5 bases). There are 12 residues in the CDR3. Germline CDR1 SQVTM, CDR2 ANQGSEA. Trimming took 5 bases from V and 1 from J, leaving 8 bases between them. The DNA of the CDR3 is TGCAGCGTTCTCAGGGCGAACACTGAAGCTTTCTTT. It encodes CSVLRANTEAFF.

This clonotype was picked up a small number of times. The rearrangement uses TRBV14 and TRBJ1-1; 10 nucleotides line up with TRBD1. V lost 4 bases, J lost 4 bases, and 6 bases stayed unmatched. This CDR3 spans 15 amino acids. CDR1 is SGHDN, CDR2 FVKESK, per germline. CDR3 sequence: CASSLRTGGITEAFF. CDR3 in DNA: TGTGCCAGCAGCCTGCGGACAGGGGGTATCACTGAAGCTTTCTTT.

The V call is TRBV6-2 or TRBV6-3, the J call TRBJ2-6; either TRBD1 or TRBD2 may supply D (5 bases each). CDR1 MNHEY and CDR2 SVGEGT come from the germline V gene. V gave up 5 bases and J gave up 0 bases, with 11 bases separating them. The CDR3 extends over 16 amino acids. The CDR3 is CASSPGRDSGANVLTF. In nucleotides, the CDR3 is TGTGCCAGCAGTCCGGGACGGGACTCTGGGGCCAACGTCCTGACTTTC.

V is TRBV9 and J is TRBJ2-1; D possibly corresponds to TRBD2 (6 bases). With 4 bases removed from V and 9 bases from J, the gap between germline ends came to 17 bases. The CDR3 has 14 residues. Germline CDR1 and CDR2: SGDLS and YYNGEE. The CDR3 sequence: CASSPYGTSFEQFF. The CDR3 nucleotides are TGTGCCAGCAGCCCCTACGGAACTAGCTTTGAGCAGTTCTTC. The whole variable domain, filled in from reference TRBV9 and TRBJ2-1, reads DSGVTQTPKHLITATGQRVTLRCSPRSGDLSVYWYQQSLDQGLQFLIQYYNGEERAKGNILERFSAQQFPDLHSELNLSSLELGDSALYFCASSPYGTSFEQFFGPGTRLTVL.

The chain employs TRBV6-1 and TRBJ1-2; no reliable D call. V was clipped by 8 bases and J by 8 bases, with 21 bases between them. Germline CDR1 and CDR2: MNHNS and SASEGT. The CDR3 runs 14 residues. The CDR3 region is CASLERPALGGYTF. The CDR3 coding sequence is TGTGCCAGCCTCGAACGGCCAGCCCTCGGAGGCTACACCTTC.

The chain links TRBV29-1 to TRBJ2-5; 7 bases are a match to TRBD1. V lost 7 bases and J lost 1; bases outside the gene matches: 3. There are 12 residues in the CDR3. Germline CDR1 and CDR2: SQVTM and ANQGSEA. The CDR3 sequence is CSGGQVQETQYF. The CDR3 DNA reads TGCAGCGGTGGACAGGTCCAAGAGACCCAGTACTTC.

This clonotype has only a few counts. The V gene is TRBV6-2 or TRBV6-3, the J gene TRBJ2-1, with D possibly being TRBD2 (6 bases). V lost 5 bases, J lost 2 bases, and 13 bases lay in between. The CDR3 length is 15 residues. CDR1 and CDR2 from the germline V gene are MNHEY and SVGEGT. CDR3 DNA sequence: TGTGCCAGCAGTCCGCGGCGGGGAACCTACAATGAGCAGTTCTTC. Translation: CASSPRRGTYNEQFF.

There are a few counts of this clonotype. CDR3 loop: CASNRPSSGRAFEQFF. The CDR3 DNA follows: TGTGCCAGCAATCGTCCCTCTAGCGGGAGGGCCTTTGAGCAGTTCTTC. The chain has TRBV7-2 and TRBJ2-1; 12 bases align to TRBD2. CDR1 is SGHTA and CDR2 is FQGNSA in the germline V gene. V lost 7 bases and J lost 9; bases outside the gene matches: 13. The CDR3 spans 16 residues. The complete variable domain, with remaining parts taken from reference TRBV7-2 and TRBJ2-1, reads GAGVSQSPSNKVTEKGKDVELRCDPISGHTALYWYRQSLGQGLEFLIYFQGNSAPDKSGLPSDRFSAERTGGSVSTLTIQRTQQEDSAVYLCASNRPSSGRAFEQFFGPGTRLTVL.

V gene TRBV20-1 combines with J gene TRBJ1-5; D is unclear. This CDR3 has 13 amino acids. The V and J ends lost 6 bases and 7 bases respectively, with 16 bases between them. From germline, CDR1 is DFQATT and CDR2 SNEGSKA (reference sequence). DNA for the CDR3: TGCAGTGCCGACCCGGGCGGTGTGCAGCCCCAGCATTTT. Residues: CSADPGGVQPQHF.

The chain is built from TRBV20-1 and TRBJ1-6, with D hard to call. The germline V gene has CDR1 DFQATT and CDR2 SNEGSKA (reference sequence). V lost 5 bases and J lost 5, with 7 bases in between. The CDR3 loop spans 12 amino acids. The CDR3 loop reads CSAGGDNSPLHF. CDR3 in DNA: TGCAGTGCTGGCGGTGATAATTCACCCCTCCACTTT.

V is TRBV29-1 and J is TRBJ2-5, with TRBD2 as a possible D gene (5 bases). V lost 3 bases and J 4 bases, leaving 12 bases between the germline ends. There are 13 residues in the CDR3. Germline CDR1 and CDR2: SQVTM and ANQGSEA. CDR3 in DNA: TGCAGCGTTGATTTTGGGAGCCTAGAGACCCAGTACTTC. This codes for CSVDFGSLETQYF.

This clonotype has more than one count but fewer than ten. This chain links TRBV7-2 with TRBJ2-7, with D perhaps matching TRBD1 (6 bases). CDR3 length: 16 residues. V was trimmed by 4 bases and J by 3 bases, leaving 19 bases between them. Germline CDR1 and CDR2: SGHTA and FQGNSA. CDR3 nucleotides: TGTGCCAGCAGCTCCCCCGACAGGCCCGAGGGCTACGAGCAGTACTTC. Protein: CASSSPDRPEGYEQYF.

The chain employs TRBV28 and TRBJ1-2; no firm D call. CDR1 is MDHEN, CDR2 SYDVKM, per germline. There are 13 residues in the CDR3. V was shortened by 3 bases and J by 7 bases, with 12 bases between the two germline ends. The CDR3 bases are TGTGCCAGCAGTTTGTGGGGAACCGGTGGCTACACCTTC. This translates into CASSLWGTGGYTF.

This clonotype showed up just once. One end of the junction fails to match germline, which may point to a read error. The rearrangement links TRBV7-2 to TRBJ1-5; D uncertain. Per germline, CDR1 SGHTA and CDR2 FQGNSA. The CDR3 is 14 residues long. The CDR3 reads CVSSLSTSNQPQHF. For the CDR3, the DNA is TGTGTCAGCAGCTTAAGTACAAGCAATCAGCCCCAGCATTTT.

There are a few counts of this clonotype. The chain is built from TRBV28 and TRBJ2-5; D unresolved. Trimming cost V 7 bases and J 3 bases, with 15 bases left between them. Germline V CDR1 and CDR2: MDHEN, SYDVKM. This CDR3 comprises 14 residues. DNA of the CDR3: TGTGCCAGCAACGATGTGCAGGCAAAAGAGACCCAGTACTTC. Protein product: CASNDVQAKETQYF. Full variable domain (missing parts from reference TRBV28 and TRBJ2-5): DVKVTQSSRYLVKRTGEKVFLECVQDMDHENMFWYRQDPGLGLRLIYFSYDVKMKEKGDIPEGYSVSREKKERFSLILESASTNQTSMYLCASNDVQAKETQYFGPGTRLLVL.

J is TRBJ2-7 and V is TRBV19; 8 bases fit TRBD2. The CDR3 sequence is 11 residues long. With 10 bases clipped from V and 3 bases from J, the junction kept 2 bases outside the gene matches. The germline gives CDR1 LNHDA, CDR2 SQIVND (reference sequence). The CDR3: CATGGGYEQYF. In DNA form, the CDR3 reads TGTGCCACCGGGGGGGGCTACGAGCAGTACTTC. The variable domain in full, with the rest retrieved from reference TRBV19 and TRBJ2-7, is DGGITQSPKYLFRKEGQNVTLSCEQNLNHDAMYWYRQDPGQGLRLIYYSQIVNDFQKGDIAEGYSVSREKKESFPLTVTSAQKNPTAFYLCATGGGYEQYFGPGTRLTVT.

This rearrangement joins TRBV6-5 to TRBJ1-2; D not resolved. Germline V gene data show CDR1 as MNHEY and CDR2 as SVGAGI. The V gene lost 6 bases and the J gene lost 8 bases, with 16 bases spanning the gap. This CDR3 is built from 13 residues. CDR3 residues: CASRRDPLRGYTF. The CDR3 nucleotides are TGTGCCAGCAGGAGAGATCCACTGCGGGGCTACACCTTC.

The genes are TRBV28 and TRBJ1-5; D gene unclear. CDR1 and CDR2 from the germline V gene are MDHEN and SYDVKM. V was cut by 4 bases and J by 7 bases, with 11 bases left in between. The CDR3 runs 13 residues. CDR3 coding DNA: TGTGCCAGCAGTTCCCCGGGGAGCCAGCCCCAGCATTTT. Protein: CASSSPGSQPQHF.

The chain has TRBV4-2 and TRBJ1-5; the D gene is possibly TRBD1 (6 bases). Germline CDR1 and CDR2: LGHNA and YNFKEQ. CDR3 length equals 15 residues. Trimming took off 1 base at V and 5 bases at J, with 12 bases between the two ends. DNA for the CDR3: TGTGCCAGCAGCCAAGGGTCCGGGGGCGATCAGCCCCAGCATTTT. It codes for CASSQGSGGDQPQHF.

The chain has TRBV7-9 and TRBJ1-5; D remains ambiguous. V lost 5 bases, J lost 5 bases, and 16 bases lay in between. The CDR3 is 15 amino acids. Germline loops: CDR1 SEHNR, CDR2 FQNEAQ (reference sequence). The CDR3 spells CASSPVGGTYQPQHF. The CDR3 bases are TGTGCCAGCAGCCCCGTGGGCGGAACTTATCAGCCCCAGCATTTT.

Here the CDR3 reads CASSPEPTRETQYF. The DNA of the CDR3 is TGTGCCAGCAGTCCTGAACCTACTCGTGAGACCCAGTACTTC. V gene TRBV5-8 combines with J gene TRBJ2-5; D is uncertain. Trimming took off 5 bases at V and 5 bases at J, with 16 bases between the two ends. This CDR3 has 14 amino acids. Germline CDR1 reads SGHTS; CDR2 reads YDEGEE.

The gene calls are TRBV10-3 and TRBJ1-1, with no clear D. Germline CDR1 and CDR2: ENHRY and SYGVKD. The CDR3 is 14 residues long. The germline V and J ends were trimmed by 10 bases and 6 bases, with 21 bases remaining between them. In nucleotides, the CDR3 is TGTGCCAAAGGTTTGGCCCATGCGGGCGCTGAAGCTTTCTTT. It encodes CAKGLAHAGAEAFF.

This clonotype has only a few counts. The V call is TRBV7-2, the J call TRBJ2-3; D is possibly TRBD1 or TRBD2 (5 bases each). Germline values: CDR1 SGHTA, CDR2 FQGNSA. The CDR3 consists of 15 residues. V shed 1 base and J shed 2 bases, with 10 bases lying between them. DNA of the CDR3: TGTGCCAGCAGCTTAGAGGGACGCATCACAGATACGCAGTATTTT. It is translated as CASSLEGRITDTQYF.

The chain is built from TRBV2 and TRBJ2-3; D is uncertain. Germline assignment: CDR1 SNHLY and CDR2 FYNNEI. V lost 2 bases to trimming and J lost 9 bases, with 3 bases between them. The CDR3 is 10 amino acids. CDR3 loop: CASSERTQYF. The DNA for the CDR3 is TGTGCCAGCAGTGAAAGGACGCAGTATTTT.